These T cell receptor beta chains were read from a single sample in a study of T cells in Graves' hyperthyroidism and ophthalmopathy. TCRdb independently ran MiXCR on the multiplex PCR reads; one entry per CDR3 protein. Of under 400,000 distinct CDR3 sequences listed, less than 15% are singletons. The material sequenced was blood. The receptors derive from a woman aged 18-29 years with Graves' hyperthyroidism. Both conserved end residues are part of each CDR3. The D gene is left open where the match is weak. Expanded clones are given a class, and other clones once, few, many or no size at all.

abundance: many
j_gene: TRBJ1-4
v_gene: TRBV3-1
d_gene: TRBD1
CDR3nt: TGTGCCAGCAGCAGGGACAGGAATGAAAAACTGTTTTTT
CDR3aa: CASSRDRNEKLFF

abundance: few
j_gene: TRBJ1-6
v_gene: TRBV27
d_gene: TRBD1
CDR3nt: TGTGCCAGCAGTTTATCAGTAGGGACAGGGGCAAATTCACCCCTCCACTTT
CDR3aa: CASSLSVGTGANSPLHF

abundance: -
j_gene: TRBJ1-6
v_gene: TRBV4-1
d_gene: -
CDR3nt: TGCGCCAGCAGCCAAGCGGAGCTTACTTCACCCCTCCACTTT
CDR3aa: CASSQAELTSPLHF

abundance: -
j_gene: TRBJ1-6
v_gene: TRBV7-3
d_gene: -
CDR3nt: TGTGCCAGCAGCTCGTGGTCGGCGGGGGCAGGTAATTCACCCCTCCACTTT
CDR3aa: CASSSWSAGAGNSPLHF

abundance: many
j_gene: TRBJ2-5
v_gene: TRBV15
d_gene: -
CDR3nt: TGTGCCACCAGCAGAGACCGCGGCGCTGAGACCCAGTACTTC
CDR3aa: CATSRDRGAETQYF

abundance: many
j_gene: TRBJ1-1
v_gene: TRBV27
d_gene: -
CDR3nt: TGTGCCAGCAGCCATCAGGGTTCGAACACTGAAGCTTTCTTT
CDR3aa: CASSHQGSNTEAFF

abundance: -
j_gene: TRBJ2-7
v_gene: TRBV4-1
d_gene: -
CDR3nt: TGCGCCAGCAGCCAAGGCAGCGCCTACGAGCAGTACTTC
CDR3aa: CASSQGSAYEQYF

abundance: many
j_gene: TRBJ1-1
v_gene: TRBV7-9
d_gene: TRBD1
CDR3nt: TGTGCCAGCAGCTTGGGGGGACAGGAAGCTTTCTTT
CDR3aa: CASSLGGQEAFF

abundance: many
j_gene: TRBJ2-1
v_gene: TRBV6-2/TRBV6-3
d_gene: -
CDR3nt: TGTGCCAGCAGTTACGAGAGGGACCCCGTAGACGACAATGAGCAGTTCTTC
CDR3aa: CASSYERDPVDDNEQFF

abundance: once
j_gene: TRBJ1-4
v_gene: TRBV18
d_gene: -
CDR3nt: TGTGCCAGCTCTCTAGGGAGGGCCCAGAACTCTGGTGAAAAACTGTTTTTT
CDR3aa: CASSLGRAQNSGEKLFF

abundance: many
j_gene: TRBJ2-7
v_gene: TRBV7-9
d_gene: -
CDR3nt: TGTGCCAGCAGCTTGTCGGGCCTGGGGCTCTACGAGCAGTACTTC
CDR3aa: CASSLSGLGLYEQYF

abundance: many
j_gene: TRBJ2-1
v_gene: TRBV13
d_gene: -
CDR3nt: TGTGCCAGCAGTTTCAGGGGGGTGTCCTACAATGAGCAGTTCTTC
CDR3aa: CASSFRGVSYNEQFF

abundance: many
j_gene: TRBJ1-1
v_gene: TRBV18
d_gene: -
CDR3nt: TGTGCCAGCCCGCCGGGGCAGGCCTATTTAATGAACACTGAAGCTTTCTTT
CDR3aa: CASPPGQAYLMNTEAFF

abundance: many
j_gene: TRBJ2-7
v_gene: TRBV7-6
d_gene: TRBD2
CDR3nt: TGTGCCAGCAGCTCGGGCCAGTTGGGACTAGCGGACCCCTACGAGCAGTACTTC
CDR3aa: CASSSGQLGLADPYEQYF

abundance: many
j_gene: TRBJ2-7
v_gene: TRBV11-2
d_gene: -
CDR3nt: TGTGCCAGCAGCTTTGTTACGACCCCCTACGAGCAGTACTTC
CDR3aa: CASSFVTTPYEQYF

abundance: many
j_gene: TRBJ1-6
v_gene: TRBV6-5
d_gene: -
CDR3nt: TGTGCCAGCAGTTACCAGGGTGTTGGGACTTCTTGGCAACCCCTCCACTTT
CDR3aa: CASSYQGVGTSWQPLHF

abundance: -
j_gene: TRBJ1-6
v_gene: TRBV28
d_gene: -
CDR3nt: TGTGCCAGCACCAAACAGGGCTTCTCCTATAATTCACCCCTCCACTTT
CDR3aa: CASTKQGFSYNSPLHF

abundance: few
j_gene: TRBJ2-2
v_gene: TRBV6-5
d_gene: -
CDR3nt: TGTGCCAGCAGTTCAAAAGGGGGGGGTTCTACCGGGGAGCTGTTTTTT
CDR3aa: CASSSKGGGSTGELFF

abundance: many
j_gene: TRBJ2-7
v_gene: TRBV6-1
d_gene: TRBD1
CDR3nt: TGTGCCAGCAGTCATCCGGGACAGGGAGGCGAGCAGTACTTC
CDR3aa: CASSHPGQGGEQYF

abundance: few
j_gene: TRBJ2-5
v_gene: TRBV27
d_gene: TRBD2
CDR3nt: TGTGCCAGCAGGCCAGCGGGGGGGCACGAGACCCAGTACTTC
CDR3aa: CASRPAGGHETQYF

abundance: few
j_gene: TRBJ2-1
v_gene: TRBV5-1
d_gene: TRBD2
CDR3nt: TGCGCCAGCAGCTTGTCTAGCGGGAGTTACAATGAGCAGTTCTTC
CDR3aa: CASSLSSGSYNEQFF

abundance: -
j_gene: TRBJ2-1
v_gene: TRBV28
d_gene: TRBD1
CDR3nt: TGTGCCAGCAGTAAGGGGACAGTCCCCCACAATGAGCAGTTCTTC
CDR3aa: CASSKGTVPHNEQFF

abundance: many
j_gene: TRBJ2-1
v_gene: TRBV27
d_gene: TRBD1
CDR3nt: TGTGCCAGCAGTACACGGACCGGGACAGGGGTCAATGAGCAGTTCTTC
CDR3aa: CASSTRTGTGVNEQFF

abundance: few
j_gene: TRBJ1-6
v_gene: TRBV12-3/TRBV12-4
d_gene: -
CDR3nt: TGTGCCAGCAGACGGGCTAATTCATCCCTCCACTTT
CDR3aa: CASRRANSSLHF

abundance: many
j_gene: TRBJ1-1
v_gene: TRBV28
d_gene: -
CDR3nt: TGTGCCAGCAGTCCAGGGAATGAAGCTTTCTTT
CDR3aa: CASSPGNEAFF

abundance: -
j_gene: TRBJ1-2
v_gene: TRBV19
d_gene: -
CDR3nt: TGTGCCAGTAGTATCTTGGACAAATCGAATGGCTACACCTTC
CDR3aa: CASSILDKSNGYTF

abundance: many
j_gene: TRBJ2-7
v_gene: TRBV29-1
d_gene: TRBD1
CDR3nt: TGCAGCGTGCGGGACAGGGTCACCGAGCAGTACTTC
CDR3aa: CSVRDRVTEQYF

abundance: many
j_gene: TRBJ2-7
v_gene: TRBV18
d_gene: TRBD2
CDR3nt: TGTGCCAGCTCACCAGGGACTAGCGGGGTCACCTACGAGCAGTACTTC
CDR3aa: CASSPGTSGVTYEQYF

abundance: many
j_gene: TRBJ1-4
v_gene: TRBV7-6
d_gene: -
CDR3nt: TGTGCCAGCAGTTTAACAGGCGACCCCGTTGAAAAACTGTTTTTT
CDR3aa: CASSLTGDPVEKLFF

abundance: few
j_gene: TRBJ1-6
v_gene: TRBV3-1
d_gene: -
CDR3nt: TGTGCCAGCAGCCAAATGTCGATGGGCAGAAATTCACCCCTCCACTTT
CDR3aa: CASSQMSMGRNSPLHF

abundance: many
j_gene: TRBJ1-1
v_gene: TRBV5-6
d_gene: -
CDR3nt: TGTGCCAGCAGCTTTGGGTTGGGGTTTGGAGCTTTCTTT
CDR3aa: CASSFGLGFGAFF

abundance: -
j_gene: TRBJ2-3
v_gene: TRBV27
d_gene: TRBD1
CDR3nt: TGTGCCAGCGGCTCCGGGACAGGGGGCGCAGATACGCAGTATTTT
CDR3aa: CASGSGTGGADTQYF

abundance: many
j_gene: TRBJ1-1
v_gene: TRBV20-1
d_gene: -
CDR3nt: TGCAGTGCTGTAAAAGGACGGATGAACACTGAAGCTTTCTTT
CDR3aa: CSAVKGRMNTEAFF

abundance: many
j_gene: TRBJ1-5
v_gene: TRBV6-1
d_gene: TRBD1
CDR3nt: TGTGCCAGCAGTCCGAGACAGGGGGCGAGTGGCAATCAGCCCCAGCATTTT
CDR3aa: CASSPRQGASGNQPQHF

abundance: many
j_gene: TRBJ2-7
v_gene: TRBV13
d_gene: -
CDR3nt: TGTGCCAGCAGCGGTGGGGGAAGGGTTGGCTACGAGCAGTACTTC
CDR3aa: CASSGGGRVGYEQYF

abundance: many
j_gene: TRBJ2-3
v_gene: TRBV6-2/TRBV6-3
d_gene: -
CDR3nt: TGTGCCAGCAGCTGGACAGCGGATACAGATACGCAGTATTTT
CDR3aa: CASSWTADTDTQYF

abundance: -
j_gene: TRBJ1-2
v_gene: TRBV9
d_gene: TRBD1
CDR3nt: TGTGCCAGCAGCGTAGGGGACAGAAAAAACTATGGCTACACCTTC
CDR3aa: CASSVGDRKNYGYTF

abundance: few
j_gene: TRBJ2-2
v_gene: TRBV10-3
d_gene: -
CDR3nt: TGTGCCATTAACCCAAAAGGGATAGACTCGAACACCGGGGAGCTGTTTTTT
CDR3aa: CAINPKGIDSNTGELFF

abundance: few
j_gene: TRBJ2-3
v_gene: TRBV5-1
d_gene: TRBD1
CDR3nt: TGCGCCAGCAGCTTGGGACAGGGGAGGAGATTTACCCTCACAGATACGCAGTATTTT
CDR3aa: CASSLGQGRRFTLTDTQYF

abundance: many
j_gene: TRBJ1-4
v_gene: TRBV3-1
d_gene: -
CDR3nt: TGTGCCAGCAGCCCTACAGGGACACGGGGTGAAAAACTGTTTTTT
CDR3aa: CASSPTGTRGEKLFF

abundance: few
j_gene: TRBJ2-1
v_gene: TRBV4-1
d_gene: TRBD2
CDR3nt: TGCGCCAGCAGCCAAGATAGCGGGGGGGCTATGGGTGAGCAGTTCTTC
CDR3aa: CASSQDSGGAMGEQFF

abundance: -
j_gene: TRBJ1-3
v_gene: TRBV2
d_gene: -
CDR3nt: TGTGCCACAGACAACCCCCCTGGAAACACCATATATTTT
CDR3aa: CATDNPPGNTIYF

abundance: -
j_gene: TRBJ2-3
v_gene: TRBV3-1
d_gene: TRBD2
CDR3nt: TGTGCCAGCAGCCAAGGGGGACGGGAGGCCCTCATAAATACGCAGTATTTT
CDR3aa: CASSQGGREALINTQYF